This TCR beta chain stems from a study of cytomegalovirus exposure and HLA in healthy donors. Findings of the study overall: Accurate HLA-A and HLA-B prediction from TCR beta sequences was reported for most subjects.

Germline loops: CDR1 GTSNPN, CDR2 SVGIG (reference sequence). The ends were cut back, 2 bases at V and 2 bases at J, with 15 bases in the middle. The CDR3 is 15 amino acids. The PCR contained 60 Vbeta and 13 Jbeta primers. Under the authors' procedure: In a later analysis, 70 million to 80 million unique TCR beta chains included roughly 11 million shared by two or more donors. TCRdb's copy holds only in-frame clones and misses some; the assay was immunoSEQ multiplex PCR. V and J calls and clone size come straight from that table; D and trimming were deduced from the DNA. This table holds 200,000 to 250,000 clones, approximately 88% found once. This clone was found once. Its cognate antigen is unknown.

This rearrangement joins TRBV30 to TRBJ1-2; D gene uncertain. The sequence was obtained from a boy between 2 and 10 years old in good health and CMV-seronegative. Sequenced: PBMCs. In DNA, the CDR3 is TGTGCCTGGAGTTTGGGAAGGAGACTAAACTATGGCTACACCTTC. Protein: CAWSLGRRLNYGYTF.